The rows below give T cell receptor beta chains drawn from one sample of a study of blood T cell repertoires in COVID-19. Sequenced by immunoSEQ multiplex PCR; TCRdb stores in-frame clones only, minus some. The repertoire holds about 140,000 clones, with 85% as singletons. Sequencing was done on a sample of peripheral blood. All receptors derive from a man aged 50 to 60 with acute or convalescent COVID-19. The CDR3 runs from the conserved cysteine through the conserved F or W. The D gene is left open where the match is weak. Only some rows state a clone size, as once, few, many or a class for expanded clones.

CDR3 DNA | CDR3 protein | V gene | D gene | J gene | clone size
TGTGCCAGCAGTACCGACTCGGGGATGGGAGGCACCATATATTTT | CASSTDSGMGGTIYF | TRBV2 | NA | TRBJ1-3 | NA
TGTGCCAGTAACGGCGGGACGAACCTCCAAGAGACCCAGTACTTC | CASNGGTNLQETQYF | TRBV19 | NA | TRBJ2-5 | NA
TGTGCCTGGAGCGGGACAGCAAATTCACCCCTCCACTTT | CAWSGTANSPLHF | TRBV30 | TRBD1 | TRBJ1-6 | NA
TGTGCCAGCAGTGAATCGTGGAGAGGGTACGAGCAGTACTTC | CASSESWRGYEQYF | TRBV6-1 | NA | TRBJ2-7 | NA
TGTGCCAGCTCACAGGGGGACTATGGCTACACCTTC | CASSQGDYGYTF | TRBV25-1 | TRBD1 | TRBJ1-2 | NA
TGTGCCAGCAGTGAGGCCGGGACAGGGTATGAAAAACTGTTTTTT | CASSEAGTGYEKLFF | TRBV25-1 | TRBD1 | TRBJ1-4 | NA
TGTGCCAGCAGTTTATTATCTAGTTCGGCCTACAATGAGCAGTTCTTC | CASSLLSSSAYNEQFF | TRBV27 | NA | TRBJ2-1 | NA
TGTGCCAGCAGCTATCGACTAGCGGGGAATACGCAGTATTTT | CASSYRLAGNTQYF | TRBV7-3 | TRBD2 | TRBJ2-3 | once
TGTGCCAGCAGCAAAGAGGGGGGGAAGGACCACTATGGCTACACCTTC | CASSKEGGKDHYGYTF | TRBV21-1 | NA | TRBJ1-2 | NA
TGTGCCAGCAGCCAAGATCTAAGACTAGCGGGAGAATCCTACGAGCAGTACTTC | CASSQDLRLAGESYEQYF | TRBV3-1/TRBV3-2 | TRBD2 | TRBJ2-7 | NA
TGTGCCAGTAGAATAGACCGGGACAGGGCTTCACCCCTCCACTTT | CASRIDRDRASPLHF | TRBV19 | TRBD1 | TRBJ1-6 | NA
TGTGCCAGCAGCTCCACCCTGACAGGGGGGAACACCGGGGAGCTGTTTTTT | CASSSTLTGGNTGELFF | TRBV7-9 | TRBD1 | TRBJ2-2 | NA
TGCGCCAGCAGTGAAGAGCCTACCTACGAGCAGTACTTC | CASSEEPTYEQYF | TRBV10-2 | NA | TRBJ2-7 | many
TGTGCCAGCAGCAAAGGGACAGAGGATGAGAGGAATTCACCCCTCCACTTT | CASSKGTEDERNSPLHF | TRBV21-1 | NA | TRBJ1-6 | NA
TGTGCCAGCAGCTTAGCGGGTGGCGAGACAGGGCTCGGCTACACCTTC | CASSLAGGETGLGYTF | TRBV7-9 | TRBD1 | TRBJ1-2 | few
TGTGCCAGCTCACCCCCGTGGGGCTCGAGCTCCTACGAGCAGTACTTC | CASSPPWGSSSYEQYF | TRBV18 | NA | TRBJ2-7 | NA